The clone carrying this TCR beta chain was picked up a small number of times. The record originates from a study of T-cell memory formation after mild COVID-19. Using its own MiXCR run on the 5' RACE reads, TCRdb lists one record per CDR3 protein. Here the sample spans tens of thousands of distinct CDR3 sequences, roughly 17% being singletons. Germline CDR1 reads SNHLY; CDR2 reads FYNNEI. The CDR3 is 13 residues long. The V gene lost 8 bases and the J gene lost 0 bases, with 11 bases spanning the gap. Sequencing used PBMCs or a T cell subset sorted from them (not recorded which). The clonotype originates from an adult woman who had mild COVID-19 (a few samples of this study predate the infection). Cell type and time point are not known. J is TRBJ2-7 and V is TRBV2; no reliable D call. The CDR3 is CASGTASSYEQYF. DNA of the CDR3: TGTGCCAGCGGAACAGCGAGCTCCTACGAGCAGTACTTC.